Described below is a single TCR beta chain sequence and its context. This record comes from a study of blood T cell repertoires in COVID-19. Study information: Sources were T cells, B-cell-depleted T cells, or PBMCs; the material itself was cDNA or gDNA.

This study enrolled people aged about 18 to 90 from 24 US geographic areas. Clinical histories supplied by participants themselves formed the basis of cohort assignment. Authors' analysis steps: Researchers report that nucleated cell counts were estimated from reference gene primer amplification. Assay used: immunoSEQ multiplex PCR; TCRdb lists only in-frame clones, some missing. The V and J calls and the clone size are those of that table, but D and trimming were determined from the DNA. The repertoire holds about 260,000 clones, with around 91% as singletons. The V end was cut by 6 bases, the J end by 5 bases, with 16 bases between. CDR3 length: 13 amino acids. CDR1 and CDR2 from the germline V gene are SQVTM and ANQGSEA.

The sequence was collected from a woman aged 18-29 years who had recovered from COVID-19. This chain uses TRBV29-1 with TRBJ1-1; D is perhaps TRBD1 (5 bases). Sequencing input: PBMCs or T cells enriched from blood (not recorded which). In nucleotides, the CDR3 is TGCAGCGTGTCAGGGCGTTTGGGAACTGAAGCTTTCTTT. Translating it yields CSVSGRLGTEAFF.